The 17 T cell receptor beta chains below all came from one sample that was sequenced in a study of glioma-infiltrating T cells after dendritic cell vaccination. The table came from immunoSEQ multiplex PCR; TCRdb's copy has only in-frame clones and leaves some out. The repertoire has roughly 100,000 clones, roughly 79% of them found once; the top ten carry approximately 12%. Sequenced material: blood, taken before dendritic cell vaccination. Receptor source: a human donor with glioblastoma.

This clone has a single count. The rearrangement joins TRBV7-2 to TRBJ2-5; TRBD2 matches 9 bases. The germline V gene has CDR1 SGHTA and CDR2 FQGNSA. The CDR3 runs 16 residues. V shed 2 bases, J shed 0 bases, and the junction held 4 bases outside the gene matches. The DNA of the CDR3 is TGTGCCAGCAGCTTAAGAACTAGCGGGTACCAAGAGACCCAGTACTTC. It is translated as CASSLRTSGYQETQYF.

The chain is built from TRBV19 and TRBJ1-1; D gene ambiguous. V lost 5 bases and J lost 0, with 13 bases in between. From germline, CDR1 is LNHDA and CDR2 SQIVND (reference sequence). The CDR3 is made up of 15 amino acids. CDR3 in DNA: TGTGCCAGTAGTCGGGCAGGAGGCATGAACACTGAAGCTTTCTTT. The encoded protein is CASSRAGGMNTEAFF.

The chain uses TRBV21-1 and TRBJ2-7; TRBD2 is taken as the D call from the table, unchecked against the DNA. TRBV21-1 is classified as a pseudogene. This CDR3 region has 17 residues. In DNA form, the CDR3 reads TGTGCCAGCAGCAAAGGGACTAAACGGGGAAGCGTCTACGAGCAGTACTTC. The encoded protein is CASSKGTKRGSVYEQYF.

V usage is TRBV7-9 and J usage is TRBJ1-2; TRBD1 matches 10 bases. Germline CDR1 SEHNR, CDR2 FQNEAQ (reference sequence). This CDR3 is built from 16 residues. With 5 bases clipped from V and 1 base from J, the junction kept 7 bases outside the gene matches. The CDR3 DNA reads TGTGCCAGCAGCCGGGACAGGGGAGCCTTTAACTATGGCTACACCTTC. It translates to CASSRDRGAFNYGYTF.

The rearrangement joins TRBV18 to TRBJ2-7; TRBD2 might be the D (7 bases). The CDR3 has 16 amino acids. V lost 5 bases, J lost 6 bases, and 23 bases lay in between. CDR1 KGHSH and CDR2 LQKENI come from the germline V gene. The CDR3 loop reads CASSFGQSRGLGEQYF. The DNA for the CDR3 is TGTGCCAGCTCATTTGGCCAGTCGCGGGGGCTCGGCGAGCAGTACTTC.

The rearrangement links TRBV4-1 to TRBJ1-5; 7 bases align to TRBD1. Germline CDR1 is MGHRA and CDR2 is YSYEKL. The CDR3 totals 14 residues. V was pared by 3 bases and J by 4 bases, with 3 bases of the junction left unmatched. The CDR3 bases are TGCGCCAGCAGCCAGGCGACAGGGAATCAGCCCCAGCATTTT. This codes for CASSQATGNQPQHF.

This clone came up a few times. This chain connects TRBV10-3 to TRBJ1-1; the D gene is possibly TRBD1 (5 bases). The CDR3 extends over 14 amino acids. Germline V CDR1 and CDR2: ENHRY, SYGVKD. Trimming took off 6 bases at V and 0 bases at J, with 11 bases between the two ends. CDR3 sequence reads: CAISLRGMNTEAFF. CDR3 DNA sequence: TGTGCCATCAGCCTGCGGGGCATGAACACTGAAGCTTTCTTT.

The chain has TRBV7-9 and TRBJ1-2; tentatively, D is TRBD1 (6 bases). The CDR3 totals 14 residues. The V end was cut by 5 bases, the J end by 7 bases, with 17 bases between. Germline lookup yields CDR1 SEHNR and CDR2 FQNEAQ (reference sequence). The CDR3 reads CASSDAQGTSGYTF. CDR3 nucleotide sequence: TGTGCCAGCAGCGACGCGCAGGGGACGAGTGGCTACACCTTC.

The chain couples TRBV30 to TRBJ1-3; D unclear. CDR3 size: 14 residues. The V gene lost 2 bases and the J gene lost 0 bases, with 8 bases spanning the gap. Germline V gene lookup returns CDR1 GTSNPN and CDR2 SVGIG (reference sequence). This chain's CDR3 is CAWSNSFSGNTIYF. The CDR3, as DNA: TGTGCCTGGAGTAACTCCTTCTCTGGAAACACCATATATTTT. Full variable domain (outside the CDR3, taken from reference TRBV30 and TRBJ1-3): SQTIHQWPATLVQPVGSPLSLECTVEGTSNPNLYWYRQAAGRGLQLLFYSVGIGQISSEVPQNLSASRPQDRQFILSSKKLLLSDSGFYLCAWSNSFSGNTIYFGEGSWLTVV.

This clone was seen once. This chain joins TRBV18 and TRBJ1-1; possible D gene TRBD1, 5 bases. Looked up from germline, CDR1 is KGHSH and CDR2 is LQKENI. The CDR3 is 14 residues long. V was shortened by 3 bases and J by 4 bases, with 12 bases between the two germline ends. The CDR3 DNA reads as TGTGCCAGCTCACCGTTATCAGGGCCCACTGAAGCTTTCTTT. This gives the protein CASSPLSGPTEAFF.

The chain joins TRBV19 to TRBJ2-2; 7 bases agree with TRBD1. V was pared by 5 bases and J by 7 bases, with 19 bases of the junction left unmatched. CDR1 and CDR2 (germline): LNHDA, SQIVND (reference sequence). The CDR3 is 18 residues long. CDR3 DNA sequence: TGTGCCAGTAGTCCGAGGGGACAAGGGACAGTCTCTGACGGGGAGCTGTTTTTT. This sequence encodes CASSPRGQGTVSDGELFF.

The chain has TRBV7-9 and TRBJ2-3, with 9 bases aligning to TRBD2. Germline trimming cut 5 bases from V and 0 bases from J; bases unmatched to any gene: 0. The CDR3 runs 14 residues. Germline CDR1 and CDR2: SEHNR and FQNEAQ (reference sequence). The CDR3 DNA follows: TGTGCCAGCAGCACTAGCGGGAGCACAGATACGCAGTATTTT. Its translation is CASSTSGSTDTQYF.

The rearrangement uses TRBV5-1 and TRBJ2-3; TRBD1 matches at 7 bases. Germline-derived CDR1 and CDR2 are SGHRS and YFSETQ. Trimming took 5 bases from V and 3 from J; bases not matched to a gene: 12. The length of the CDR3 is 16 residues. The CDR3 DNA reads TGCGCCAGCAGAATCTCGACAGGGCTGGTGACAGATACGCAGTATTTT. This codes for CASRISTGLVTDTQYF.

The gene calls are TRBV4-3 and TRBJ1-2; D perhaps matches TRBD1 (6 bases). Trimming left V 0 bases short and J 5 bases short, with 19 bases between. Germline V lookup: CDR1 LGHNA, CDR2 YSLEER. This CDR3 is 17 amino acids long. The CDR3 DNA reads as TGCGCCAGCAGCCAAGACCCAGGGGACGGTTTGCTTTATGGCTACACCTTC. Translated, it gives CASSQDPGDGLLYGYTF.

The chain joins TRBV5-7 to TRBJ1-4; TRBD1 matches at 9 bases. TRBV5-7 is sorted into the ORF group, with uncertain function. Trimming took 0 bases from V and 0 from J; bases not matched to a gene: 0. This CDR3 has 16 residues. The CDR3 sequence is CASSLGQGATNEKLFF. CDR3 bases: TGTGCCAGCAGCTTGGGACAGGGGGCAACTAATGAAAAACTGTTTTTT.

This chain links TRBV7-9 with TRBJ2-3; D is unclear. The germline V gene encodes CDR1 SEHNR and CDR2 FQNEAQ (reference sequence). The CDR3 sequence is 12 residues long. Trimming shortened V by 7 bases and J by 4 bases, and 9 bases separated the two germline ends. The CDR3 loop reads CASTLRADTQYF. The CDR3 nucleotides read TGTGCCAGCACCCTCCGCGCAGATACGCAGTATTTT. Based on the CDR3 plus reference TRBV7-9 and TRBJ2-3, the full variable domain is DTGVSQNPRHKITKRGQNVTFRCDPISEHNRLYWYRQTLGQGPEFLTYFQNEAQLEKSRLLSDRFSAERPKGSFSTLEIQRTEQGDSAMYLCASTLRADTQYFGPGTRLTVL.

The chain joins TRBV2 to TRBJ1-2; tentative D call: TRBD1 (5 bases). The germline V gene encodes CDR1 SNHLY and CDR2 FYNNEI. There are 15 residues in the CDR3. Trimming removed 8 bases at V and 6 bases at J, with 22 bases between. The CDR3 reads CASDLKYLTGDGYTF. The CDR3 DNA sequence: TGTGCCAGCGATCTTAAATATCTAACAGGAGATGGCTACACCTTC.